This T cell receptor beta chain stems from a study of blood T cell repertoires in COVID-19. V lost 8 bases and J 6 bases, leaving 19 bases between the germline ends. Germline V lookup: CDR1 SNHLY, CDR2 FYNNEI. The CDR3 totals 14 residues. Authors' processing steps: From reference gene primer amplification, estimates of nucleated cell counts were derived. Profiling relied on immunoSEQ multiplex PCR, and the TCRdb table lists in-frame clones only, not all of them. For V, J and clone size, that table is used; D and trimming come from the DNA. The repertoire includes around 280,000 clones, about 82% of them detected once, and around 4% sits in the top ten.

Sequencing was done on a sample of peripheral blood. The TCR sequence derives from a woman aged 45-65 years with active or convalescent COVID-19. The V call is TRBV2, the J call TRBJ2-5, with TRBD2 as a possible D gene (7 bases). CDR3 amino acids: CASRKGGAGKTQYF. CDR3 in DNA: TGTGCCAGCCGCAAGGGGGGGGCGGGAAAGACCCAGTACTTC.